These 9 T cell receptor beta chains were sequenced from one sample in a study of molecular identifiers for immune sequencing clone quantification. TCRdb fed the PCR reads into MiXCR, producing one record per CDR3 protein. This sample yields about 510,000 distinct CDR3 sequences, of which roughly 23% are seen a single time; 0.7% to 0.95% belongs to the top ten. Sequencing used naive CD8+ T cells from blood, with Jurkat cell RNA spiked in. Subset given: FACS-sorted CD8+CD4-CCR7+CD45RA+ naive T cells. The receptors here all came from a human donor in good health. Some libraries in this study had Jurkat cell RNA spiked in.

In regard to this clonotype: A much larger clone sits a single nucleotide away, making a read error possible. This chain links TRBV5-6 with TRBJ1-2, with TRBD1 as a possible D gene (5 bases). The CDR3 extends over 15 amino acids. Germline CDR1 reads SGHDT; CDR2 reads YYEEEE. The CDR3, as DNA: TGTGCCAGCAGCGAGGGGACGGCAGCTAACTATGGCTCCACCTTC. It translates to CASSEGTAANYGSTF.

This clonotype was detected many times. V is TRBV12-3 or TRBV12-4 and J is TRBJ2-3; the match to TRBD2 covers 9 bases. This CDR3 comprises 16 residues. Losses at the gene ends were 6 bases for V and 4 bases for J; bases not matched to a gene: 11. CDR3 residues: CASRGLGGGAADTQYF. CDR3 sequence (DNA): TGTGCCAGCAGGGGGCTGGGCGGGGGGGCCGCAGATACGCAGTATTTT.

There are many counts of this clonotype. V is TRBV29-1 and J is TRBJ2-5; D ambiguous. Germline CDR1 and CDR2: SQVTM and ANQGSEA. V dropped 4 bases and J dropped 4 bases, with 13 bases sitting between them. CDR3 size: 13 residues. This CDR3 reads CSVVQSWRETQYF. In DNA, the CDR3 is TGCAGCGTTGTCCAATCTTGGCGAGAGACCCAGTACTTC.

Ten or more counts support this clonotype. The J gene is TRBJ2-7, the V gene TRBV10-3, with a weak D call TRBD2 (6 bases). Trimming removed 3 bases at V and 6 bases at J, with 9 bases between. The CDR3 sequence is 12 residues long. In germline, CDR1 is ENHRY, CDR2 SYGVKD. CDR3: CAISEASVEQYF. The CDR3 nucleotides are TGTGCCATCAGTGAAGCTAGCGTCGAGCAGTACTTC.

This clonotype has a count of ten or more. The rearrangement links TRBV2 to TRBJ2-5; D ambiguous. Germline lookup yields CDR1 SNHLY and CDR2 FYNNEI. V lost 5 bases and J 7 bases, leaving 17 bases between the germline ends. The CDR3 spans 14 residues. For the CDR3, the DNA is TGTGCCAGCAGTAGTAGGGTCGATCGAGTGACCCAGTACTTC. Translation: CASSSRVDRVTQYF.

This chain links TRBV29-1 with TRBJ2-1, with D possibly matching TRBD2 (6 bases). V was shortened by 6 bases and J by 4 bases, with 19 bases between the two germline ends. CDR1 and CDR2 (germline): SQVTM, ANQGSEA. The CDR3 has 15 residues. CDR3 in amino acids: CSVSGLPGGYNEQFF. The CDR3 coding sequence is TGCAGCGTGTCGGGCCTACCCGGGGGATACAATGAGCAGTTCTTC.

With respect to this clonotype: Possible read error: a much larger clone is one base away. This chain links TRBV5-1 with TRBJ2-1; D is possibly TRBD1 (5 bases). The CDR3 length is 16 residues. V lost 0 bases, J lost 0 bases, and 10 bases lay in between. Germline loops: CDR1 SGHRS, CDR2 YFSETQ. CDR3 DNA: TGCGCCAGCAGCTTGGCCCCAGGGTGCTCCTACAATGAGCAGTTCTTC. This encodes CASSLAPGCSYNEQFF.

This clonotype was seen only a few times. The rearrangement joins TRBV13 to TRBJ2-7; tentative D call: TRBD1 (7 bases). V gave up 0 bases and J gave up 3 bases, with 15 bases separating them. Germline V gene data show CDR1 as PRHDT and CDR2 as FYEKMQ (reference sequence). This CDR3 comprises 16 residues. The CDR3 here is CASSLGRAGGFYEQYF. The CDR3, as DNA: TGTGCCAGCAGCTTAGGCCGGGCAGGGGGGTTCTACGAGCAGTACTTC.

This clonotype has at least ten counts. The rearrangement joins TRBV20-1 to TRBJ1-5; no reliable D call. Looked up from germline, CDR1 is DFQATT and CDR2 is SNEGSKA (reference sequence). This CDR3 has 17 amino acids. V gave up 0 bases and J gave up 2 bases, with 17 bases separating them. The CDR3 nucleotides read TGCAGTGCTAGAGATGGTTTATTGAGGGTGGGCAATCAGCCCCAGCATTTT. It codes for CSARDGLLRVGNQPQHF.